This TCR beta chain was sequenced in a study of glioma-infiltrating T cells after dendritic cell vaccination. The CDR3 has 16 residues. Germline CDR1 LGHNA, CDR2 YNFKEQ. Between the trimmed V and J ends, which lost 4 bases and 0 bases, there was a span of 12 bases. The PCR used 60 V beta and 13 J beta primers. Produced via immunoSEQ multiplex PCR; TCRdb's table is partial and in-frame only. The sample includes about 24,000 clones, under 90% of them seen just once. The time point was: after dendritic cell vaccination, including at tumor progression/relapse. The chain employs TRBV4-2 and TRBJ2-2; maybe TRBD1 (6 bases). The sample here was blood, taken after dendritic cell vaccination. The source of this sequence is a human donor with glioblastoma. CDR3 amino acids: CASSPNQGPNTGELFF. The CDR3 nucleotides are TGTGCCAGCAGCCCCAATCAGGGGCCGAACACCGGGGAGCTGTTTTTT.